The 23 T cell receptor beta chains reported below all come from one sample, sequenced in a study of blood T cell repertoires in COVID-19. Here immunoSEQ multiplex PCR was the method, and the copy in TCRdb shows in-frame clones only, minus some. The sample has 180,000 or so clones; around four fifths are singletons. The sequencing input was peripheral blood. Receptor source: a woman of 80 years or more with active or convalescent COVID-19.

This rearrangement joins TRBV27 to TRBJ2-1; 12 bases map to TRBD2. The length of the CDR3 is 16 residues. In germline, CDR1 is MNHEY, CDR2 SMNVEV (reference sequence). V trimming: 7 bases; J trimming: 8 bases; junction bases outside the gene matches: 12. The CDR3 bases are TGTGCCAGCAATCCGAAGCTAGCGGGGGGGCTCGATGAGCAGTTCTTC. Translating it yields CASNPKLAGGLDEQFF.

The chain couples TRBV5-1 to TRBJ2-2; TRBD1 might be the D (5 bases). V was shortened by 0 bases and J by 3 bases, with 15 bases between the two germline ends. The CDR3 runs 17 residues. Per the germline V gene, CDR1 is SGHRS and CDR2 is YFSETQ. Here the CDR3 reads CASSLDAGKADTGELFF. Written as DNA, the CDR3 is TGCGCCAGCAGCTTGGACGCAGGGAAAGCTGACACCGGGGAGCTGTTTTTT.

This chain links TRBV2 with TRBJ2-2; a possible D gene is TRBD2 (6 bases). This CDR3 is 15 amino acids long. Trimming took off 4 bases at V and 5 bases at J, with 14 bases between the two ends. Per the germline V gene, CDR1 is SNHLY and CDR2 is FYNNEI. The CDR3 bases are TGTGCCAGCAGTGGTGAAACGGCGGGGACCGGGGAGCTGTTTTTT. Translating gives CASSGETAGTGELFF.

The chain uses TRBV9 and TRBJ1-2; 7 positions agree with TRBD1. V lost 2 bases and J lost 7; bases outside the gene matches: 11. The CDR3 loop spans 15 amino acids. Germline CDR1 reads SGDLS; CDR2 reads YYNGEE. As DNA, the CDR3 is TGTGCCAGCAGCGTCACCCCAGGGGGAACGGGTGGCTACACCTTC. It codes for CASSVTPGGTGGYTF.

The chain uses TRBV5-6 and TRBJ1-2, with D possibly being TRBD1 (5 bases). CDR1 is SGHDT, CDR2 YYEEEE, per germline. The CDR3 extends over 15 amino acids. V gave up 4 bases and J gave up 0 bases, with 13 bases separating them. CDR3 sequence reads: CASSTWAGSNYGYTF. For the CDR3, the DNA is TGTGCCAGCAGCACCTGGGCAGGGTCTAACTATGGCTACACCTTC. The variable domain in full, completed from reference TRBV5-6 and TRBJ1-2, reads DAGVTQSPTHLIKTRGQQVTLRCSPKSGHDTVSWYQQALGQGPQFIFQYYEEEERQRGNFPDRFSGHQFPNYSSELNVNALLLGDSALYLCASSTWAGSNYGYTFGSGTRLTVV.

With regard to this clone: A junction end diverges from the germline sequence, so it may reflect a read error. The chain employs TRBV7-8 and TRBJ1-4, with D hard to call. The CDR3 spans 15 residues. In germline, CDR1 is SGHVS, CDR2 FQNEAQ. Here the CDR3 reads CASSLGGQSKEKLFF. The CDR3 bases are TGTGCCAGCAGCTTAGGAGGTCAATCTAAGGAAAAACTGTTTTTT.

This chain connects TRBV19 to TRBJ2-1, with TRBD2 matching 8 bases. From germline, CDR1 is LNHDA and CDR2 SQIVND (reference sequence). This CDR3 contains 13 residues. V lost 1 base, J lost 9 bases, and 2 bases stayed unmatched. The CDR3 protein is CASSIVTSGEQFF. The CDR3 DNA sequence: TGTGCCAGTAGTATAGTAACTAGCGGTGAGCAGTTCTTC.

The chain couples TRBV6-5 to TRBJ2-3; 9 nucleotides line up with TRBD1. Trimming cost V 7 bases and J 2 bases; bases outside gene matches: 7. In germline, CDR1 is MNHEY, CDR2 SVGAGI. The CDR3 has 15 residues. CDR3 region: CASKWTGVITDTQYF. CDR3 bases: TGTGCCAGCAAGTGGACAGGGGTTATCACAGATACGCAGTATTTT.

The V call is TRBV27, the J call TRBJ2-7; no clear D. CDR1 MNHEY and CDR2 SMNVEV come from the germline V gene (reference sequence). This CDR3 is built from 15 residues. V was clipped by 2 bases and J by 2 bases, with 13 bases between them. The CDR3 DNA reads as TGTGCCAGCAGTTTAACGGGTAGAGCCGCCTACGAGCAGTACTTC. Translation gives CASSLTGRAAYEQYF.

Here the CDR3 reads CASSSQGSMGGYTF. For the CDR3, the DNA is TGCGCCAGCAGCTCACAGGGATCGATGGGAGGCTACACCTTC. This chain joins TRBV5-1 and TRBJ1-2, with D perhaps TRBD1 (6 bases). The V end was cut by 3 bases, the J end by 8 bases, with 17 bases between. The CDR3 length is 14 residues. Per germline, CDR1 SGHRS and CDR2 YFSETQ.

The J gene is TRBJ2-2, the V gene TRBV3-1 (or the pseudogene TRBV3-2); the match to TRBD2 covers 13 bases. Germline CDR1 and CDR2: LGHDT and YNNKEL (reference sequence). With V trimmed by 5 bases and J by 5 bases, 11 bases remained unmatched. The CDR3 covers 18 residues. CDR3 in DNA: TGTGCCAGCAGCGAACTGCGACTAGCGGGGGGTCGTACCGGGGAGCTGTTTTTT. Protein product: CASSELRLAGGRTGELFF.

The chain combines TRBV3-1 (or the pseudogene TRBV3-2) with TRBJ1-1, with no clear D. The CDR3 runs 12 residues. Germline-derived CDR1 and CDR2 are LGHDT and YNNKEL (reference sequence). Trimming removed 7 bases at V and 0 bases at J, with 6 bases between. Written as DNA, the CDR3 is TGTGCCAGCATGTCAGTGAACACTGAAGCTTTCTTT. This encodes CASMSVNTEAFF.

Notes on this clone: The sample carries other DNA sequences with the same CDR3. V usage is TRBV27 and J usage is TRBJ1-2, with 9 bases matching TRBD1. Germline CDR1 is MNHEY and CDR2 is SMNVEV (reference sequence). Trimming took 3 bases from V and 4 from J; bases not matched to a gene: 3. CDR3 length equals 14 residues. The CDR3 DNA sequence: TGTGCCAGCAGTTTGCAGACAGGGGGCTATGGCTACACCTTC. Encoded protein: CASSLQTGGYGYTF.

V gene TRBV5-1 combines with J gene TRBJ2-2, with 8 bases aligning to TRBD1. From germline, CDR1 is SGHRS and CDR2 YFSETQ. This CDR3 contains 15 residues. V was clipped by 0 bases and J by 5 bases; unmatched bases: 3. CDR3 in DNA: TGCGCCAGCAGCTTGGGACAGGGGACGACCGGGGAGCTGTTTTTT. Translated: CASSLGQGTTGELFF.

The J gene is TRBJ1-3, the V gene TRBV6-6, with D maybe TRBD1 (6 bases). Per germline, CDR1 MNHNY and CDR2 SVGAGI (reference sequence). The V end was cut by 4 bases, the J end by 0 bases, with 13 bases between. The CDR3 is 16 residues long. CDR3 amino acids: CASSSRGGSSGNTIYF. Written as DNA, the CDR3 is TGTGCCAGCAGTTCCAGGGGCGGTAGCTCTGGAAACACCATATATTTT.

The chain couples TRBV12-3 or TRBV12-4 to TRBJ1-3; D is uncertain. V lost 5 bases, J lost 2 bases, and 4 bases lay in between. This CDR3 is 12 amino acids long. CDR3 nucleotide sequence: TGTGCCAGCAGTCCAACTGGAAACACCATATATTTT. Its translation: CASSPTGNTIYF.

The chain combines TRBV29-1 with TRBJ1-2; perhaps TRBD1 as D (6 bases). The CDR3 has 13 amino acids. The V gene lost 7 bases and the J gene lost 2 bases, with 14 bases spanning the gap. Per germline, CDR1 SQVTM and CDR2 ANQGSEA. The CDR3 spells CSAAPGANYGYTF. The CDR3 DNA follows: TGCAGCGCCGCTCCAGGGGCGAACTATGGCTACACCTTC.

This chain connects TRBV28 to TRBJ2-3; 16 positions match TRBD2. V lost 6 bases and J lost 3; bases outside the gene matches: 0. This CDR3 is 15 amino acids long. Germline V gene lookup returns CDR1 MDHEN and CDR2 SYDVKM. The CDR3 loop reads CASRGLAGGTDTQYF. As DNA, the CDR3 is TGTGCCAGCAGGGGACTAGCGGGGGGGACAGATACGCAGTATTTT.

This chain links TRBV5-1 with TRBJ1-1; 8 positions agree with TRBD1. This CDR3 comprises 16 residues. The germline V gene has CDR1 SGHRS and CDR2 YFSETQ. Unmatched junction bases numbered 9, after V lost 3 bases and J lost 2 bases. This CDR3 is CASSSGQGPVNTEAFF. CDR3 bases: TGCGCCAGCAGCTCCGGACAGGGACCGGTAAACACTGAAGCTTTCTTT.

The rearrangement uses TRBV5-6 and TRBJ1-2; the match to TRBD1 covers 9 bases. The V and J ends lost 4 bases and 4 bases, in that order; junction bases with no gene match: 11. The CDR3 is 16 amino acids. Germline values: CDR1 SGHDT, CDR2 YYEEEE. CDR3 nucleotides: TGTGCCAGCAGCCTTACCACAGGGGGCATTGGCTATGGCTACACCTTC. Amino acids: CASSLTTGGIGYGYTF.

This chain joins TRBV28 and TRBJ2-3, with TRBD1 identical over 8 bases. After removal of 3 bases from V and 2 bases from J, the junction contained 7 bases not matched to a gene. The germline V gene encodes CDR1 MDHEN and CDR2 SYDVKM. This CDR3 comprises 16 residues. CDR3: CASSLIGQGFTDTQYF. In DNA form, the CDR3 reads TGTGCCAGCAGTTTGATAGGACAGGGTTTCACAGATACGCAGTATTTT.

The V and J genes are TRBV5-1 and TRBJ2-2, with a possible D match to TRBD2 (6 bases). V lost 4 bases to trimming and J lost 5 bases, with 21 bases between them. CDR3 length: 17 residues. The germline gives CDR1 SGHRS, CDR2 YFSETQ. The CDR3 DNA reads as TGCGCCAGCAGCCGTACTGGGGGAGGATTTATTACCGGGGAGCTGTTTTTT. This sequence encodes CASSRTGGGFITGELFF. Looking up the rest from reference TRBV5-1 and TRBJ2-2 gives the full variable domain: KAGVTQTPRYLIKTRGQQVTLSCSPISGHRSVSWYQQTPGQGLQFLFEYFSETQRNKGNFPGRFSGRQFSNSRSEMNVSTLELGDSALYLCASSRTGGGFITGELFFGEGSRLTVL.

This chain connects TRBV27 to TRBJ2-5, with TRBD2 identical over 11 bases. Germline assignment: CDR1 MNHEY and CDR2 SMNVEV (reference sequence). V lost 2 bases, J lost 5 bases, and 7 bases stayed unmatched. There are 16 residues in the CDR3. CDR3 loop: CASSLISGGAYETQYF. The CDR3 DNA reads TGTGCCAGCAGTTTAATTAGCGGGGGGGCCTATGAGACCCAGTACTTC.